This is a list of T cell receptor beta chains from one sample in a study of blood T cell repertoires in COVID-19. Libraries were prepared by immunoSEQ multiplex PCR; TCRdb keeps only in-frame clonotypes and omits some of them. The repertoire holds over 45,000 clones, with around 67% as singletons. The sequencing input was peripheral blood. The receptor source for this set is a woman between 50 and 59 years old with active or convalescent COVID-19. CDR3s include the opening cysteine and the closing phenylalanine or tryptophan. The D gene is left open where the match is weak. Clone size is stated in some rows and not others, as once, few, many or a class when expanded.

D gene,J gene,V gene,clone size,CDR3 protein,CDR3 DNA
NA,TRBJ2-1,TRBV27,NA,CASRLLRGREQFF,TGTGCCAGCAGACTACTGCGGGGCCGTGAGCAGTTCTTC
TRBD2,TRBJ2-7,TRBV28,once,CASSPGLAGVYEQYF,TGTGCCAGCAGTCCAGGACTAGCGGGAGTCTACGAGCAGTACTTC
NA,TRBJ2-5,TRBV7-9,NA,CASSGHPPGETQYF,TGTGCCAGCAGCGGACACCCGCCCGGAGAGACCCAGTACTTC
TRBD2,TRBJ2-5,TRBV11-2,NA,CASSSQREGKTQYF,TGTGCCAGCAGCTCCCAGCGGGAGGGGAAGACCCAGTACTTC
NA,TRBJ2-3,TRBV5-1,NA,CASSFQGGTDTQYF,TGCGCCAGCAGCTTCCAGGGCGGTACAGATACGCAGTATTTT
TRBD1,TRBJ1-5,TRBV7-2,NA,CASSFGQGLDQPQHF,TGTGCCAGCAGCTTCGGACAGGGATTGGATCAGCCCCAGCATTTT
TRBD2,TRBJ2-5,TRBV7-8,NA,CASKVGLAVYQETQYF,TGTGCCAGCAAAGTCGGTCTAGCGGTGTACCAAGAGACCCAGTACTTC
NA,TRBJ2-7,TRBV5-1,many,CASSLSRGDFTYEQYF,TGCGCCAGCAGCCTCAGCAGGGGCGACTTTACCTACGAGCAGTACTTC
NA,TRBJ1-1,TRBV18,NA,CASSLGHSEAFF,TGTGCCAGCTCACTGGGACACTCTGAAGCTTTCTTT
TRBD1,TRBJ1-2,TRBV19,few,CASSGTGGGYGYTF,TGTGCCAGTAGTGGCACAGGGGGCGGCTATGGCTACACCTTC
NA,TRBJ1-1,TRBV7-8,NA,CASSLEPRKTEAFF,TGTGCCAGCAGCTTAGAACCCAGAAAAACTGAAGCTTTCTTT
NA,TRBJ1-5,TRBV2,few,CASSMGLAINQPQHF,TGTGCCAGCAGTATGGGACTCGCAATCAATCAGCCCCAGCATTTT
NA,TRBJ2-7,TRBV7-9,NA,CASSLERVSGQYF,TGTGCCAGCAGCTTAGAAAGGGTCAGCGGGCAGTACTTC
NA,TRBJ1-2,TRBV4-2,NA,CASSQDWPSYGYTF,TGTGCCAGCAGCCAAGATTGGCCAAGTTATGGCTACACCTTC
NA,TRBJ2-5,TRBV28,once,CASVSGEETQYF,TGTGCCAGCGTAAGCGGAGAAGAGACCCAGTACTTC
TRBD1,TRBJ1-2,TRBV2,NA,CASPDRSGGYTF,TGTGCCAGTCCGGACAGGTCGGGGGGCTACACCTTC
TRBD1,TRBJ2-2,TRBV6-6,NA,CASSYWTGLTGELFF,TGTGCCAGCAGTTACTGGACAGGGCTCACCGGGGAGCTGTTTTTT
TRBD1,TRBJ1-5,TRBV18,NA,CASSPRQGGNQPQHF,TGTGCCAGCTCACCTCGACAGGGTGGGAATCAGCCCCAGCATTTT
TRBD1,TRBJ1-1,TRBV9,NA,CASSSPGQGAEAFF,TGTGCCAGCAGCTCCCCGGGACAGGGGGCTGAAGCTTTCTTT
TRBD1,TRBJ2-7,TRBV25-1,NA,CASSDGQGAYEQYF,TGTGCCAGCAGTGATGGACAGGGGGCATACGAGCAGTACTTC
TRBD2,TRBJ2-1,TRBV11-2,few,CASSFRLAGAVNEQFF,TGTGCCAGCAGCTTTCGACTAGCGGGAGCGGTTAATGAGCAGTTCTTC
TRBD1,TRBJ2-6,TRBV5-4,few,CASRGAGTGFSGANVLTF,TGTGCCAGCAGAGGCGCCGGGACAGGGTTCTCTGGGGCCAACGTCCTGACTTTC
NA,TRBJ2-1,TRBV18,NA,CASSPPVPLSSYNEQFF,TGTGCCAGCTCACCACCCGTCCCACTAAGCTCCTACAATGAGCAGTTCTTC
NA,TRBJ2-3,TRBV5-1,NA,CASSLAPRGRQDTQYF,TGCGCCAGCAGCTTGGCGCCTAGAGGGAGGCAAGATACGCAGTATTTT
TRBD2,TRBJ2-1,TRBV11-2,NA,CASSLGSGGPNEQFF,TGTGCCAGCAGCTTAGGATCGGGAGGGCCCAATGAGCAGTTCTTC
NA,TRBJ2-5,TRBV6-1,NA,CASREGMGPYQETQYF,TGTGCCAGCAGGGAAGGGATGGGGCCGTACCAAGAGACCCAGTACTTC
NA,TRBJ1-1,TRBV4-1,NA,CASSHPMGGSNTEAFF,TGCGCCAGCAGCCACCCAATGGGGGGTTCGAACACTGAAGCTTTCTTT
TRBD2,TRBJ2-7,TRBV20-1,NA,CSASGGLAKSYEQYF,TGCAGTGCTAGTGGGGGACTAGCGAAATCCTACGAGCAGTACTTC
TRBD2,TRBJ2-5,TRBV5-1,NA,CASGEGQETQYF,TGCGCCAGCGGGGAGGGTCAAGAGACCCAGTACTTC
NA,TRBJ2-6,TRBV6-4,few,CASSTGSGANVLTF,TGTGCCAGCAGCACAGGCTCTGGGGCCAACGTCCTGACTTTC
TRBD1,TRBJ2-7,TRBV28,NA,CASNRDSSYEQYF,TGTGCCAGCAACCGGGACAGCTCCTACGAGCAGTACTTC
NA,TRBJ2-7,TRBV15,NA,CATSLKGAYEQYF,TGTGCCACCAGTTTAAAGGGAGCCTACGAGCAGTACTTC
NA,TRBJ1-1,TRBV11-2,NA,CASSSQGSEAFF,TGTGCCAGCAGCTCACAGGGATCTGAAGCTTTCTTT
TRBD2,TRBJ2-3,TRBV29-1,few,CSVEDGLAGGTQYF,TGCAGCGTTGAAGATGGGCTAGCGGGAGGTACGCAGTATTTT
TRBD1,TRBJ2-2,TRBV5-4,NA,CASSGRDRITGELFF,TGTGCCAGCAGCGGCCGGGACAGAATTACCGGGGAGCTGTTTTTT
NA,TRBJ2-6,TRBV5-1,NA,CASSLDLLPGANVLTF,TGCGCCAGCAGCTTGGACTTATTACCTGGGGCCAACGTCCTGACTTTC
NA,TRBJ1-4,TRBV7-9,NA,CASSLGEGRGNEKLFF,TGTGCCAGCAGCTTAGGGGAGGGCCGGGGTAATGAAAAACTGTTTTTT
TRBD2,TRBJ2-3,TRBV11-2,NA,CASSLSVGGGPGVF,TGTGCCAGCAGCTTGTCCGTCGGGGGAGGGCCCGGGGTTTTT
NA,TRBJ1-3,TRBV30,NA,CAWSVGGFGNTIYF,TGTGCCTGGAGTGTAGGGGGTTTCGGAAACACCATATATTTT
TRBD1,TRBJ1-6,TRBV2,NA,CASSVGTGQGSPLHF,TGTGCCAGCAGTGTGGGGACAGGGCAAGGTTCACCCCTCCACTTT
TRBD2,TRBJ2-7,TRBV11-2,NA,CACRYSGSGYEQYF,TGTGCCTGCCGGTATAGCGGGAGTGGTTACGAGCAGTACTTC
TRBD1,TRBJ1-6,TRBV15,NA,CATSRDLRQGLNSPLHF,TGTGCCACCAGCAGAGATCTCCGACAGGGACTTAATTCACCCCTCCACTTT
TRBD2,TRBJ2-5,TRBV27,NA,CASSPGTSGQETQYF,TGTGCCAGCAGTCCTGGGACTAGCGGCCAAGAGACCCAGTACTTC
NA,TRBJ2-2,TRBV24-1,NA,CATTPDTNTGELFF,TGTGCCACCACGCCGGACACGAACACCGGGGAGCTGTTTTTT
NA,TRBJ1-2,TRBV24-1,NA,CATSDPRAGAPGYTF,TGTGCCACCAGTGATCCACGGGCAGGGGCGCCGGGCTACACCTTC
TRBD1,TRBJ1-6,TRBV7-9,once,CASSRYDRERSPLHF,TGTGCCAGCAGCCGTTATGACAGGGAGCGGTCACCCCTCCACTTT
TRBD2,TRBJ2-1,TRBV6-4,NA,CASSDTPTSTDEQFF,TGTGCCAGCAGTGACACCCCGACTAGCACGGATGAGCAGTTCTTC
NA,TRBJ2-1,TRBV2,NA,CASSDMGREQFF,TGTGCCAGCAGTGACATGGGGCGTGAGCAGTTCTTC